The subject of this entry is one T cell receptor beta chain. What this receptor recognizes is not known. There are no base qualities to consult, and no much larger clone falls within one base. The donors were healthy, HIV-negative adults who had no recently reported acute infections or vaccinations. Every donor was a Caucasian adult residing in Nashville, Tennessee, USA. CD4+ T cells were enriched by magnetic negative selection; naive cells were then positively selected on CD45RA, and the negative fraction formed the memory subset. Blood was collected by leukapheresis, and PBMCs were isolated by Ficoll-Histopaque density gradient centrifugation and then cryopreserved in liquid nitrogen vapor phase. Purity and quantity of every magnetically sorted T cell population were checked by analytical flow cytometry. From each sorted fraction, genomic DNA was isolated and quantified by UV absorbance on a Nanodrop 2000c.

Using the deep immunoSEQ assay, TCR CDR3 regions were amplified from genomic DNA by multiplex PCR. For each cell subset, the extracted genomic DNA was distributed evenly across all wells of several immunoSEQ 96-well plates, and each plate served as one replicate. For sorted subsets, around 200 ng genomic DNA, equal to about 30,000 T cell genomes, was loaded into each replicate PCR. The purified libraries were quantified using a Qubit 3.0 fluorometer, sized with a Bioanalyzer 2100, and then quantified again using the KAPA Library Quantification kit. Every immunoSEQ 96-well plate was sequenced on a dedicated single-read 150-cycle Illumina NextSeq 550 flow cell. Processing in the source paper ran as follows. Because only junctional sequences without quality scores were contained in the immunoSEQ output, filtering matching that applied to full-length reads could not be performed. To assign V/J genes and CDR3, sequences were annotated using PyIR, a Python wrapper for IgBLAST v1.9, with IMGT germline references. Reads with weak V/J assignments (E-value above 1e-6), missing CDR3, stop codons, out-of-frame junctions, or ambiguous translated residues were removed. A V3J clonotype was defined by an identical inferred V gene, J gene, and CDR3 amino acid sequence. Percentage overlap between repertoires was calculated by dividing the number of shared unique clonotypes by the size of the smaller repertoire. Richness of each repertoire was evaluated using RTK rarefaction, the Chao1 estimator, and Recon v2.1 estimates of unobserved clonotypes. Generation probabilities were computed with OLGA for all TCRbeta clonotypes obtained by the gDNA method from a handful of donors. The immuneACCESS repertoire file appears here via TCRdb, limited to in-frame rearrangements. These files lack a portion of the clones; in checked studies, under half of the deficit traces to unresolved V genes, and the cause of the others is not known. V and J calls and clone size are as listed in that table; D and trimming were resolved from the DNA. The sample table shows about 680,000 clones, and about two thirds are seen once. The ten largest clonotypes hold around 1.8% of the sample.

V is clipped by 4 bases and J by 2 bases, and the sequence between their germline boundaries is 15 bases long. CDR1 and CDR2, per the germline V gene, are ENHRY and SYGVKD. The CDR3 spans 15 residues, from the cysteine through the phenylalanine. Only the CDR3 portion is preserved as DNA: 45 bases, with reading frame beginning at the first base. These data belong to a study of shared clonotypes between healthy human individuals (dated by TCRdb to 2018 to 2020). As for the study more broadly: A few men and a couple of women, aged 18 to 49 years, made up the cohort. For each donor, CD4 naive and CD4 memory were each run on three plates, CD8 naive on two plates, and CD8 memory on one plate. Blood TCR repertoires of a handful of healthy adults were deeply sequenced to estimate repertoire size and the extent of clonotype sharing between individuals. To increase sequencing depth and limit assay-specific biases, different laboratories used diverse techniques to prepare libraries and sequence TCR repertoires. Between about 0.9 and 10 billion PBMCs per donor were obtained by leukapheresis.

On the study overall, not on this receptor specifically: Across four donors, about 5.2% of naive CD4, over 3% of naive CD8, 2.3% of memory CD4, and 0.4% of memory CD8 clonotypes were shared. Compared with non-shared clonotypes, the clonotypes found in all four sorted-subset donors had higher generation probabilities. Even with the large sequencing depth, rarefaction of the sorted-subset datasets indicated that sequencing was incomplete. Naive subsets generally had larger estimated clonotype richness than memory subsets. Because the study included only a small number of donors, the genetic and exposure-history diversity represented was limited. Pairwise subsampling led to the expectation that sequencing depth would affect the degree of clonotype sharing among donors. Sampling was restricted to blood, and TCR repertoires in tissue are likely to differ from TCR repertoires in blood.

Sequencing was carried out using memory CD4+ T cells sorted from blood. The cell subset or site label corresponds to: CD45RA-negative fraction. This receptor was obtained from a woman between 25 and 40 years old in good health. The chain employs TRBV10-3 and TRBJ2-7; TRBD2 might be the D gene, on 5 matching bases. CDR3 reads: CAISGVAGETYEQYF. The bases are TGTGCCATCAGTGGGGTGGCGGGTGAAACCTACGAGCAGTACTTC.